Sequencing of this T cell receptor (beta chain) was carried out in a study of blood T cells in healthy people across ages. This CDR3 is built from 14 residues. From germline, CDR1 is MDHEN and CDR2 SYDVKM. Trimming left V 3 bases short and J 3 bases short, with 11 bases between. Primed by a sample-barcoded 5' primer and a J-beta primer mix, a second PCR proceeded for 7 to 11 cycles. TCRdb ran MiXCR on the 5' RACE reads and lists one entry per CDR3 protein. Among approximately 2,000,000 distinct CDR3 sequences, about 39% were seen once, and the ten largest hold about 21%. This clonotype was observed a handful of times.

This receptor was obtained from a human donor in good health. Sequences were obtained from blood. V and J are TRBV28 and TRBJ1-2; TRBD1 is a possible D gene (6 bases). Here the CDR3 reads CASSLPGEDYGYTF. CDR3 nucleotide sequence: TGTGCCAGCAGTTTGCCAGGGGAGGACTATGGCTACACCTTC.